This T cell receptor beta chain came from a study of T-cell reconstitution after alpha-beta-depleted transplantation in children. In this sample, this clonotype turned up a few times. Library preparation (for TCRbeta) was performed with unique molecular identifiers. TCRdb ran MiXCR on the PCR reads and lists one entry per CDR3 protein. The sample consists of hundreds of thousands of distinct CDR3 sequences, roughly 23% of them appearing once. Sequencing was performed on PBMCs, mostly from graft donor cells, taken 360 days after TCRalphabeta/CD19-depleted stem cell transplant. The TCR comes from a boy under two years old who had a stem cell transplant for acute myeloid leukemia, so the T cells may come from the graft donor.

CDR3 in amino acids: CASSPYGRKGAGSYEQYV. CDR3 DNA sequence: TGTGCCAGCAGTCCGTACGGTCGAAAGGGGGCTGGATCCTACGAGCAGTACGTC. The J gene is TRBJ2-7, the V gene TRBV27; 7 nucleotides align to TRBD1. Germline V CDR1 and CDR2: MNHEY, SMNVEV (reference sequence). The CDR3 totals 18 residues. With 5 bases clipped from V and 1 base from J, the junction kept 17 bases outside the gene matches.